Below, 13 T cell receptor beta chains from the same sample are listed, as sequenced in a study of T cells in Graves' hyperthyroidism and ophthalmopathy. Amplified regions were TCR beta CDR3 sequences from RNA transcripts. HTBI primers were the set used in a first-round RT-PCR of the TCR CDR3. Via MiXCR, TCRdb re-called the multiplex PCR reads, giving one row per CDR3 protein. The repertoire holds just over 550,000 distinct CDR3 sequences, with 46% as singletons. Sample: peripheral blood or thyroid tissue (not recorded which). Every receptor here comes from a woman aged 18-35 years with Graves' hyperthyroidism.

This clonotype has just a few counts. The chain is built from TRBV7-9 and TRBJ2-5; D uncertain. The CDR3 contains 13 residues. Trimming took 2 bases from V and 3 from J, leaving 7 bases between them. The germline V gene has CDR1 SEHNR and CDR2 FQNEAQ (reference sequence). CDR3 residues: CASSLIQEETQYF. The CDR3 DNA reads TGTGCCAGCAGCTTAATCCAAGAAGAGACCCAGTACTTC.

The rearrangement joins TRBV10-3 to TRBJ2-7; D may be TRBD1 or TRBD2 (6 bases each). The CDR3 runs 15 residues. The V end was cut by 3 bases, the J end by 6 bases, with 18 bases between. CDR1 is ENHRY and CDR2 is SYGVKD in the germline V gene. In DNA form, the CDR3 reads TGTGCCATCAGTGATGTAGGGGGACTTTCTTCCGAGCAGTACTTC. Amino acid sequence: CAISDVGGLSSEQYF.

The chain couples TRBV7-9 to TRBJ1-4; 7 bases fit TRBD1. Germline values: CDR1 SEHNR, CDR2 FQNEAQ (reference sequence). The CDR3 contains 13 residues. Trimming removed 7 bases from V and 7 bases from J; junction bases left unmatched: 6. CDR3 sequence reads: CASTRGDTEKLFF. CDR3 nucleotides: TGTGCCAGCACCAGGGGGGACACTGAAAAACTGTTTTTT.

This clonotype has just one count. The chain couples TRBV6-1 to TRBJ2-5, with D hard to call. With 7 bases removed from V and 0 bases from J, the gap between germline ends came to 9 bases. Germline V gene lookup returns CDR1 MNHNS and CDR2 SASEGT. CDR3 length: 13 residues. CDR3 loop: CASTPENQETQYF. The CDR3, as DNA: TGTGCCAGCACTCCAGAAAACCAAGAGACCCAGTACTTC.

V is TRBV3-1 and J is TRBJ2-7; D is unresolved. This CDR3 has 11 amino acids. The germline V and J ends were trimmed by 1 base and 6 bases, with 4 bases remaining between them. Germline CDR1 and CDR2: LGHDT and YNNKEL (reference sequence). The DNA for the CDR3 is TGTGCCAGCAGCCAAGCCGTCGAGCAGTACTTC. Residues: CASSQAVEQYF.

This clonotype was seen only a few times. CDR3 amino acids: CASSPYRTGSYEQYF. In DNA form, the CDR3 reads TGTGCCAGCAGCCCCTATAGGACAGGCTCCTACGAGCAGTACTTC. This sequence joins TRBV7-9 and TRBJ2-7; TRBD1 aligns across 7 bases. The junction had 7 bases not matched to a gene; V was cut back by 5 bases and J by 0 bases. Germline V gene sequence: CDR1 SEHNR, CDR2 FQNEAQ (reference sequence). This CDR3 is 15 amino acids long.

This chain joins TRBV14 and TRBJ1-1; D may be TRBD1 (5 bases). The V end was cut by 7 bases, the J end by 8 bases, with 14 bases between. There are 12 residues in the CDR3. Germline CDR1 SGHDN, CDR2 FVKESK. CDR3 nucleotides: TGTGCCAGCACCCCCGGGGGGGTAGAAGCTTTCTTT. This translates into CASTPGGVEAFF.

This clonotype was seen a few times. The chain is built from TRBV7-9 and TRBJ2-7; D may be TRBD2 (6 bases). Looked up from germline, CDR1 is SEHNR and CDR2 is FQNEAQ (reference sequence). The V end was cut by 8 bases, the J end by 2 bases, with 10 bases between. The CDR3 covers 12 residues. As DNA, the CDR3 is TGTGCCAGCCGCCGCGGGGCCTACGAGCAGTACTTC. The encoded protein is CASRRGAYEQYF.

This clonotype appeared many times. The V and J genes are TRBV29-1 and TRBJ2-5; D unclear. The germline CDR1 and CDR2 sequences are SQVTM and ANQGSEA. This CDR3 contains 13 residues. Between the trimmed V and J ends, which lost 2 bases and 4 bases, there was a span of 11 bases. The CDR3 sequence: CSVEPTSRETQYF. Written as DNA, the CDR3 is TGCAGCGTTGAACCTACCTCCAGAGAGACCCAGTACTTC.

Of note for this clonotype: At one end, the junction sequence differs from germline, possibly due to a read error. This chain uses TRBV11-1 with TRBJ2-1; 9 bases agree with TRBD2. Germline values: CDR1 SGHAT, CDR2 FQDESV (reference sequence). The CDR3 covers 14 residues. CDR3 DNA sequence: TGTGCCAGCAGCCTAGCGGGAAACTACAATGAGCAGTTCTTC. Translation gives CASSLAGNYNEQFF.

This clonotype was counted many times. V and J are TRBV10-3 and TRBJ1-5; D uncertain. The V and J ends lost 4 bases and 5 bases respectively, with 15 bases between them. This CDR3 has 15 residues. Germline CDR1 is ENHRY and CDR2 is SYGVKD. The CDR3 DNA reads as TGTGCCATCAGTGGAGGACTCAGGAAGGATCAGCCCCAGCATTTT. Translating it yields CAISGGLRKDQPQHF.

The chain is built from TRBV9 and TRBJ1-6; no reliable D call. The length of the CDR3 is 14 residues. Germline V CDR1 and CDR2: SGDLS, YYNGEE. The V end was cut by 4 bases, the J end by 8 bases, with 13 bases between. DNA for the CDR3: TGTGCCAGCAGCCCTGGAGGAGCGGATTCACCCCTCCACTTT. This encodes CASSPGGADSPLHF.

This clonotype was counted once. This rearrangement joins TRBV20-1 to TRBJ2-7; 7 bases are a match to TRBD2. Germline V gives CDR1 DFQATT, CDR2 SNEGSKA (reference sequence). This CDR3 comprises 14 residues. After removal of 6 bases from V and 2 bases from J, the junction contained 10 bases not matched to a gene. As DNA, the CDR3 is TGCAGTGCCCACACGAGCGGGACCGCCTACGAGCAGTACTTC. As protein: CSAHTSGTAYEQYF.